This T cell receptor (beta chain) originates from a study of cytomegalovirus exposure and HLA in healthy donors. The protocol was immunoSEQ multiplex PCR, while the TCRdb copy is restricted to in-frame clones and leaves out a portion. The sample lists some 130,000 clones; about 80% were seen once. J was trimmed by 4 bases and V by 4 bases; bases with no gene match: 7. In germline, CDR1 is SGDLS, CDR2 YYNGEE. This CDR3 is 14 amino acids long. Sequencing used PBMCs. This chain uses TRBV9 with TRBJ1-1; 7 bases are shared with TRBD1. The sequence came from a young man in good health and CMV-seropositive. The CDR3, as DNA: TGTGCCAGCAGCCCCCGACAGGGCGGCACTGAAGCTTTCTTT. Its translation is CASSPRQGGTEAFF.